The sequence of this T cell receptor beta chain was determined in a study of cytomegalovirus exposure and HLA in healthy donors. PCR was performed using 60 Vbeta and 13 Jbeta primers. Sequencing used immunoSEQ multiplex PCR; TCRdb keeps in-frame clones, though not all of them. In the table there are over 150,000 clones, roughly four fifths of which are singletons. Notes on the study in general: Associated with HLA alleles at 0.05 false discovery rate in a later analysis were some 18,000 TCR beta sequences.

The CDR3 has 11 residues. Germline V CDR1 and CDR2: MDHEN, SYDVKM. Deletions cut 4 bases from V and 6 bases from J, with 6 bases between. Comments on this clone: The antigen is unknown.

The sample comprised PBMCs. The receptor's source is a woman in her thirties in good health and CMV-seropositive. The genes are TRBV28 and TRBJ1-2; no firm D call. Here the CDR3 DNA reads TGTGCCAGCAGTTCCCTTGATGGCTACACCTTC. This gives the protein CASSSLDGYTF.